The present T cell receptor (beta chain) was sequenced within a study of control samples from healthy donors and cancer patients (dated by TCRdb to between 2020 and 2021). Via the germline V gene, CDR1 is LGHNA and CDR2 YSLEER. V drops 0 bases and J drops 4 bases, leaving 7 bases in between. Inclusive of the bounding cysteine and phenylalanine, the CDR3 is 13 residues long. CDR3 DNA only is kept here, 39 bases in frame from base 1. The library came from the immunoSEQ multiplex PCR assay. The table comes from immuneACCESS by way of TCRdb, which keeps in-frame sequences with V and J called. Part of the clones is missing from these tables; in studies checked, under half for an unresolved V gene and the rest for unknown reasons. The sample yields 25,000 to 35,000 clones; approximately 79% were counted once. The top ten clonotypes cover approximately 22% of the sample. To note about this clone: Its binding antigen is unknown. No clone much larger than this one lies a single base away; base qualities are absent.

Specimen: PBMCs. Recombination linked TRBV4-3 to TRBJ2-7, and TRBD2 may be the D gene, going by 5 matching bases. This TCR derives from a man between 60 and 70 years old with head and neck cancer. The DNA sequence is as follows: TGCGCCAGCAGCCAAGATGGGAGATACGAGCAGTACTTC. This translates into CASSQDGRYEQYF.